This TCR beta chain was captured in a study of T cells in Graves' hyperthyroidism and ophthalmopathy. Study overall: Blood was drawn when the patient was first diagnosed and still untreated.

It was uncontrolled infection, other autoimmune disease, pregnancy or lactation that excluded patients. It was around 11 ml of fresh peripheral blood that supplied the PBMCs. Study-level points and caveats: Most clonotypes that expanded in the thyroid above 0.001 also showed up in blood.

With V trimmed by 3 bases and J by 8 bases, 12 bases remained unmatched. CDR1 is DFQATT and CDR2 is SNEGSKA in the germline V gene (reference sequence). This CDR3 spans 15 amino acids. RNA transcripts yielded amplified TCR beta CDR3 regions. First-round RT-PCR with HTBI primers amplified the TCR CDR3 region. One entry per CDR3 protein, called by TCRdb with MiXCR from the multiplex PCR reads. The sample has more than 95,000 distinct CDR3 sequences; around 50% are singletons. As for this clonotype: What it binds is unknown.

The sequence was obtained from a man aged 35-49 years with Graves' hyperthyroidism. The gene calls are TRBV20-1 and TRBJ2-3, with 9 bases matching TRBD2. The sample was blood. DNA for the CDR3: TGCAGTGCTAGGGGGGTTAGCGGGGGCCCGGTTACGCAGTATTTT. Protein product: CSARGVSGGPVTQYF.